A selection of T cell receptor beta chains follows, all from one sample in a study of blood T cells in healthy people across ages. One entry per CDR3 protein, called by TCRdb with MiXCR from the 5' RACE reads. The repertoire consists of over 600,000 distinct CDR3 sequences, with about half occurring once and the leading ten covering 15% to 20%. The specimen sequenced was blood. Receptors were obtained from an older man in good health. Each CDR3 is given with its conserved first and last residue. The D gene is left open where the match is weak. Size tells how often a clone was seen (once, few, many) or the class of an expanded clone, and some rows leave it out.

J gene,D gene,V gene,clone size,CDR3 DNA,CDR3 protein
TRBJ2-7,.,TRBV7-8,.,TGTGCCAGCAGCTTAAGTTTGGTGAACTACGAGCAGTACTTC,CASSLSLVNYEQYF
TRBJ2-2,.,TRBV12-3/TRBV12-4,.,TGTGCCAGCTCCGGCGTGGCAGTTAACACCGGGGAGCTGTTTTTT,CASSGVAVNTGELFF
TRBJ2-7,TRBD2,TRBV7-8,.,TGTGCCAGCAGCGTCCCCGGGACTAGCGACAGGAGCTCCTACAATGAGCAGTACTTC,CASSVPGTSDRSSYNEQYF
TRBJ2-3,.,TRBV29-1,few,TGCAGCGTTGCACAGGCCCCAGATACGCAGTATTTT,CSVAQAPDTQYF
TRBJ2-7,TRBD2,TRBV3-1,.,TGTGCCAGCAGCCTCTTTAGCGGGAGAGCCTACAATGAGCAGTACTTC,CASSLFSGRAYNEQYF
TRBJ2-3,.,TRBV18,many,TGCGCCAGCAGCCCCTCGGGCACAGATACGCAGTATTTT,CASSPSGTDTQYF
TRBJ1-5,.,TRBV24-1,.,TGTGCCACCTCCAGCCTCAATAGCAATCAGCCCCAGCATTTT,CATSSLNSNQPQHF
TRBJ2-7,.,TRBV7-2,.,TGTGCCAGCAGCCGGTTCTTGGCCGGATACGAGCAGTACTTC,CASSRFLAGYEQYF
TRBJ2-7,.,TRBV18,.,TGTGCCAGCTCACAACGCGATTACGAGCAGTACTTC,CASSQRDYEQYF
TRBJ1-2,TRBD1,TRBV5-4,.,TGTGCCAGCAGCCGGACCGGGACAGGGGGGTTATATGGCTACACCTTC,CASSRTGTGGLYGYTF
TRBJ2-5,.,TRBV14,.,TGTGCCAGCAGCCCTCTCTCCCTTGAGACCCAGTACTTC,CASSPLSLETQYF
TRBJ2-7,.,TRBV7-6,.,TGTGCCAGCAGCTTAGCGCACGGGGGGCCCTACGAGCAGTACTTC,CASSLAHGGPYEQYF
TRBJ1-6,TRBD1,TRBV7-8,.,TGTGCCAGCAGCCCCACCGGGACAGCCTGGAATTCACCCCTCCACTTT,CASSPTGTAWNSPLHF
TRBJ2-1,.,TRBV12-3/TRBV12-4,.,TGTGCCAGCAGTCAACTGGAAAGGTACAATGAGCAGTTCTTC,CASSQLERYNEQFF
TRBJ2-3,.,TRBV9,few,TGTGCCAGCAGCGTAGGGATCCTCGCCCCAGATACGCAGTATTTT,CASSVGILAPDTQYF